This T cell receptor (beta chain) originates from a study of blood T cell repertoires in COVID-19. The wider study: Samples came from the United States, Italy and Spain, spanning acute and convalescent COVID-19. PBMCs, B-cell-depleted T cells, or T cells provided the cDNA or gDNA that made up the material.

V shed 4 bases and J shed 8 bases, with 18 bases lying between them. Germline lookup yields CDR1 MNHEY and CDR2 SVGAGI. The CDR3 has 15 amino acids. As handled by the study authors: Nucleated cell counts were estimated from reference gene primer amplification. The assay was immunoSEQ multiplex PCR, and TCRdb's table has in-frame clones only and misses some. D and trimming come from the DNA, and the V and J calls and clone size come from that table. Of some 150,000 clones in the sample, about nine tenths are singletons; the top ten hold roughly 3.5%. Sequencing input: peripheral blood. The sequence derives from a man aged 65 to 85 with acute or convalescent COVID-19. The chain links TRBV6-5 to TRBJ1-5, with D perhaps matching TRBD1 (6 bases). For the CDR3, the DNA is TGTGCCAGCAGTTCCGGGCAGGGGATATCTGAGCCCCAGCATTTT. As protein: CASSSGQGISEPQHF.